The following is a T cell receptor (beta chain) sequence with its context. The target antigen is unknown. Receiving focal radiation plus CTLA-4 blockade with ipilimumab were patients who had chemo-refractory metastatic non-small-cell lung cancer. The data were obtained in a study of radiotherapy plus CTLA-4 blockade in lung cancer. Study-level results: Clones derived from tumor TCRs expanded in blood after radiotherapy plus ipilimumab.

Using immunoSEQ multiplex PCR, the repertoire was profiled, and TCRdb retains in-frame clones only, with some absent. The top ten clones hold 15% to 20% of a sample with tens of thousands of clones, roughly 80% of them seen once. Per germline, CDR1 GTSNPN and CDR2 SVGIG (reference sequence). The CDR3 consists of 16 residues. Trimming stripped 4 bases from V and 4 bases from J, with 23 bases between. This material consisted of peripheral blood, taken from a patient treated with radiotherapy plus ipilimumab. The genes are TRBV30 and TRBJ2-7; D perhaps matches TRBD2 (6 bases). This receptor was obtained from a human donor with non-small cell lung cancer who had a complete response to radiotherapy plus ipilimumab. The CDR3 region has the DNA TGTGCCTGGACCCACGAACCGGGACTCCGAGAGTACGAGCAGTACTTC. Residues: CAWTHEPGLREYEQYF.